This T cell receptor beta chain was sequenced in a study of shared clonotypes between healthy human individuals. Findings and caveats of the study: Large depth notwithstanding, sorted-subset sequencing proved incomplete by rarefaction. Generation probabilities of non-shared clonotypes were lower (relative to those shared by all four donors).

Concerning this clone: As yet, its antigen is unknown.

Sequenced by immunoSEQ multiplex PCR; TCRdb stores in-frame clones only, minus some. The sample records about 1.5 million clones, 95% to 97% being singletons. Naive CD45RA+ and memory CD45RA-negative subsets were split from CD4+ cells. The CDR3 runs 14 residues. V lost 7 bases and J lost 8, with 19 bases in between. Sequencing was performed on naive CD4+ T cells sorted from blood. The subset was: CD45RA+ positively selected. The clonotype comes from a man between 25 and 39 years old in good health. This chain joins TRBV5-3 and TRBJ2-1; D perhaps matches TRBD2 (6 bases). TRBV5-3 is placed among ORFs of uncertain function. The CDR3 protein is CARAAGLASYEQFF. In DNA, the CDR3 is TGTGCCAGAGCGGCGGGCCTAGCGAGTTATGAGCAGTTCTTC.